What follows are 23 T cell receptor beta chains derived from one specimen sequenced in a study of CD8+ T cells in alopecia areata. TCR sequencing used cDNA made by reverse transcription of extracted RNA. Assay: immunoSEQ multiplex PCR; the TCRdb copy retains only in-frame clones and omits some. The sample has some 170,000 clones, about 54% seen once. The treatment here: oral pan-JAK inhibitor, 5-10 mg twice daily. Sequencing was performed on CD4+ T cells sorted from blood, taken at approximately week 61, from a patient treated with tofacitinib. The receptors were gathered from a human donor with alopecia areata.

The gene calls are TRBV30 and TRBJ2-5, with TRBD2 matching over 15 bases. The V gene end was trimmed by 0 bases and the J gene end by 2 bases; junction bases not matched to a gene: 4. Per germline, CDR1 GTSNPN and CDR2 SVGIG (reference sequence). This CDR3 contains 17 residues. The CDR3 coding sequence is TGTGCCTGGAGTGTACTCGGACTAGCGGGGGGGCAAGAGACCCAGTACTTC. As protein: CAWSVLGLAGGQETQYF.

The rearrangement joins TRBV20-1 to TRBJ1-2; D remains unclear. Germline CDR1 DFQATT, CDR2 SNEGSKA (reference sequence). With 3 bases removed from V and 3 bases from J, the gap between germline ends came to 5 bases. The CDR3 length is 11 residues. DNA for the CDR3: TGCAGTGCTAGTCAAGACTATGGCTACACCTTC. This codes for CSASQDYGYTF.

This chain uses TRBV2 with TRBJ1-2; D possibly corresponds to TRBD1 (5 bases). The CDR3 loop spans 12 amino acids. Germline V gene lookup returns CDR1 SNHLY and CDR2 FYNNEI. Trimming took 6 bases from V and 8 from J, leaving 13 bases between them. The CDR3 DNA sequence: TGTGCCAGCAGGTCGGGGCCAGAGGGCTACACCTTC. This translates into CASRSGPEGYTF.

The chain employs TRBV10-3 and TRBJ2-3, with 7 bases lining up with TRBD1. J gave up 2 bases and V 3 bases, and 8 bases lay outside the gene matches. The CDR3 extends over 16 amino acids. The germline CDR1 and CDR2 sequences are ENHRY and SYGVKD. As DNA, the CDR3 is TGTGCCATCAGTGAATTTGGGACAGCCGACACAGATACGCAGTATTTT. It codes for CAISEFGTADTDTQYF.

The chain couples TRBV4-1 to TRBJ1-2; no reliable D call. V gave up 0 bases and J gave up 4 bases, with 15 bases separating them. The CDR3 runs to 16 residues. CDR1 and CDR2 from the germline V gene are MGHRA and YSYEKL. CDR3 in amino acids: CASSQDSRTLLYGYTF. CDR3 DNA sequence: TGCGCCAGCAGCCAAGACTCTCGGACGCTCCTCTATGGCTACACCTTC.

The gene calls are TRBV30 and TRBJ1-2; TRBD1 agrees at 11 bases. CDR1 GTSNPN and CDR2 SVGIG come from the germline V gene (reference sequence). V lost 2 bases and J lost 4; bases outside the gene matches: 3. The CDR3 length is 14 residues. The CDR3 bases are TGTGCCTGGAGTCCGGGACAGGGGGTCTATGGCTACACCTTC. Its protein is CAWSPGQGVYGYTF.

The chain has TRBV29-1 and TRBJ2-1, with D perhaps matching TRBD2 (5 bases). Germline loops: CDR1 SQVTM, CDR2 ANQGSEA. Trimming pared 4 bases from V and 0 bases from J, leaving 13 bases between. The CDR3 runs 15 residues. CDR3 coding DNA: TGCAGCGTTGCCCCGGACTCCCTCTCCTACAATGAGCAGTTCTTC. Translation: CSVAPDSLSYNEQFF.

This clone was observed a handful of times. J is TRBJ1-1 and V is TRBV9, with D unclear. From germline, CDR1 is SGDLS and CDR2 YYNGEE. V was trimmed by 0 bases and J by 4 bases, leaving 10 bases between them. The CDR3 length is 14 residues. The CDR3 sequence is CASSVGGLSTEAFF. As DNA, the CDR3 is TGTGCCAGCAGCGTAGGAGGCCTAAGCACTGAAGCTTTCTTT.

The rearrangement links TRBV5-1 to TRBJ1-1; the match to TRBD1 covers 9 bases. This CDR3 region has 14 residues. J gave up 7 bases and V 0 bases, and 4 bases lay outside the gene matches. Per germline, CDR1 SGHRS and CDR2 YFSETQ. The CDR3 protein is CASSLGTGEIEAFF. The CDR3 nucleotides read TGCGCCAGCAGCTTGGGGACAGGGGAGATTGAAGCTTTCTTT.

This clone was counted between two and nine times. The chain links TRBV7-8 to TRBJ1-3; 7 bases line up with TRBD1. The V and J ends lost 3 bases and 3 bases, in that order; junction bases with no gene match: 2. Looked up from germline, CDR1 is SGHVS and CDR2 is FQNEAQ. The CDR3 runs 14 residues. The DNA for the CDR3 is TGTGCCAGCAGCTTGGGACAGTTTGGAAACACCATATATTTT. Translating it yields CASSLGQFGNTIYF.

This chain uses TRBV5-1 with TRBJ2-7; D could derive from TRBD1 or TRBD2 (5 bases each). CDR1 SGHRS and CDR2 YFSETQ come from the germline V gene. V lost 2 bases and J 3 bases, leaving 12 bases between the germline ends. The CDR3 loop spans 14 amino acids. The CDR3, as DNA: TGCGCCAGCAGCTTTTGGCAGGGAGACTACGAGCAGTACTTC. Translating gives CASSFWQGDYEQYF.

The chain couples TRBV29-1 to TRBJ1-2; D is unclear. This CDR3 has 13 amino acids. From germline, CDR1 is SQVTM and CDR2 ANQGSEA. The V end was cut by 4 bases, the J end by 0 bases, with 9 bases between. The CDR3 reads CSVGGRSNYGYTF. The DNA for the CDR3 is TGCAGCGTTGGAGGGAGATCTAACTATGGCTACACCTTC.

The chain is built from TRBV30 and TRBJ1-1, with a tentative D call TRBD1 (5 bases). The CDR3 spans 13 residues. CDR1 GTSNPN and CDR2 SVGIG come from the germline V gene (reference sequence). Trimming took off 3 bases at V and 0 bases at J, with 8 bases between the two ends. The DNA for the CDR3 is TGTGCCTGGAGCCCGGGGGTGAACACTGAAGCTTTCTTT. The encoded protein is CAWSPGVNTEAFF. Based on the CDR3 plus reference TRBV30 and TRBJ1-1, the full variable domain is SQTIHQWPATLVQPVGSPLSLECTVEGTSNPNLYWYRQAAGRGLQLLFYSVGIGQISSEVPQNLSASRPQDRQFILSSKKLLLSDSGFYLCAWSPGVNTEAFFGQGTRLTVV.

The chain is built from TRBV11-1 and TRBJ2-1, with D unclear. The CDR3 has 13 residues. The V and J ends lost 2 bases and 7 bases respectively, with 9 bases between them. CDR1 and CDR2 from the germline V gene are SGHAT and FQDESV (reference sequence). In DNA, the CDR3 is TGTGCCAGCAGCTTAACAGCTAAGAATGAGCAGTTCTTC. This codes for CASSLTAKNEQFF.

J is TRBJ2-5 and V is TRBV7-9; the D is unclear. This CDR3 is 14 amino acids long. The V gene lost 5 bases and the J gene lost 1 base, with 11 bases spanning the gap. Germline values: CDR1 SEHNR, CDR2 FQNEAQ (reference sequence). The CDR3 DNA reads as TGTGCCAGCAGCCGAATCCCGGGCCAAGAGACCCAGTACTTC. Translation gives CASSRIPGQETQYF.

The rearrangement links TRBV29-1 to TRBJ1-1; D gene unclear. V was shortened by 1 base and J by 6 bases, with 15 bases between the two germline ends. This CDR3 has 14 amino acids. Germline loops: CDR1 SQVTM, CDR2 ANQGSEA. The CDR3 sequence is CSVEGASAIAEAFF. The CDR3 DNA sequence: TGCAGCGTTGAAGGGGCCAGTGCTATAGCTGAAGCTTTCTTT.

This clone was seen only a few times. The CDR3 DNA reads TGTGCCAGCAGTATTGGGCCTAGCCGCGAGCAGTACTTC. Translation gives CASSIGPSREQYF. V and J are TRBV7-9 and TRBJ2-7, with D possibly being TRBD2 (5 bases). V shed 6 bases and J shed 6 bases, with 15 bases lying between them. The CDR3 sequence is 13 residues long. The germline CDR1 and CDR2 sequences are SEHNR and FQNEAQ (reference sequence). Together with reference TRBV7-9 and TRBJ2-7, the CDR3 gives the full variable domain: DTGVSQNPRHKITKRGQNVTFRCDPISEHNRLYWYRQTLGQGPEFLTYFQNEAQLEKSRLLSDRFSAERPKGSFSTLEIQRTEQGDSAMYLCASSIGPSREQYFGPGTRLTVT.

V usage is TRBV7-7 and J usage is TRBJ2-5; D is unresolved. Germline CDR1 reads SSHAT; CDR2 reads FNYEAQ (reference sequence). The CDR3 covers 13 residues. Trimming took 0 bases from V and 5 from J, leaving 7 bases between them. The CDR3 DNA reads as TGTGCCAGCAGCTTAGCAGGGAAGGAGACCCAGTACTTC. Protein sequence: CASSLAGKETQYF.

The chain uses TRBV27 and TRBJ1-5; 7 nucleotides line up with TRBD1. This CDR3 region has 15 residues. Germline assignment: CDR1 MNHEY and CDR2 SMNVEV (reference sequence). The trim removed 2 bases at V and 8 bases at J, leaving 9 bases unmatched. The CDR3 DNA reads TGTGCCAGCAGTTTACTGCCGGGACAGAAGGAGCCCCAGCATTTT. It yields the protein CASSLLPGQKEPQHF.

This clone has just one count. The V gene is TRBV18, the J gene TRBJ1-1, with a possible D match to TRBD1 (5 bases). The V and J ends lost 3 bases and 2 bases respectively, with 16 bases between them. Germline CDR1 and CDR2: KGHSH and LQKENI. The CDR3 loop spans 16 amino acids. The CDR3 bases are TGTGCCAGCTCACCGCAAACCCAGACAGCCAACACTGAAGCTTTCTTT. This gives the protein CASSPQTQTANTEAFF.

V gene TRBV4-2 combines with J gene TRBJ2-1; the match to TRBD2 covers 11 bases. The CDR3 extends over 17 amino acids. V was clipped by 0 bases and J by 9 bases; unmatched bases: 10. Germline values: CDR1 LGHNA, CDR2 YNFKEQ. CDR3 sequence (DNA): TGTGCCAGCAGCCAAGATTCCGCTAGCGGGGGGTTGGGTGAGCAGTTCTTC. Translating gives CASSQDSASGGLGEQFF.

The chain recombines TRBV11-2 with TRBJ2-4, with no clear D. The CDR3 totals 16 residues. Germline V gene lookup returns CDR1 SGHAT and CDR2 FQNNGV. V was pared by 2 bases and J by 2 bases, with 13 bases between. In DNA, the CDR3 is TGTGCCAGCAGCTTACGTAGGGTTGCCACCAAAAACATTCAGTACTTC. Its protein product is CASSLRRVATKNIQYF.

This clone was detected a few times. This chain links TRBV27 with TRBJ1-1; D possibly corresponds to TRBD1 (5 bases). The V end was cut by 6 bases, the J end by 1 base, with 9 bases between. CDR1 is MNHEY and CDR2 is SMNVEV in the germline V gene (reference sequence). The CDR3 covers 13 residues. CDR3 nucleotides: TGTGCCAGCAGGCCAGACAGGAACACTGAAGCTTTCTTT. Protein product: CASRPDRNTEAFF.